The entry that follows covers one T cell receptor beta chain sequence. Its cognate antigen is unknown. The data were obtained in a study of PD-1 blockade in classical Hodgkin lymphoma. Whole-study findings and limits: Undefined causes, possibly disease activity or prior therapy, underlie the repertoire differences. When set against healthy donors, newly diagnosed patients were reported to show lower baseline TCR diversity. Compared with baseline, CD4+ but not CD8+ TCR diversity had risen significantly by C4D1.

Germline-derived CDR1 and CDR2 are LGHNA and YNFKEQ. The CDR3 consists of 15 residues. Trimming pared 0 bases from V and 4 bases from J, leaving 10 bases between. Patients all relapsed after autologous stem cell transplantation, and there was variation in brentuximab vedotin exposure. Complete response, partial response or progressive disease constituted the best responses recorded. Clones were read by immunoSEQ multiplex PCR, and TCRdb kept only the in-frame ones, dropping some. The data contain some 23,000 clones, about 76% of them singletons. The specimen was peripheral blood mononuclear cells (PBMCs), collected before the second cycle of nivolumab. This rearrangement joins TRBV4-2 to TRBJ1-3, with D unresolved. The TCR comes from a human donor with classical Hodgkin lymphoma. This CDR3 is CASSQDLEIGNTIYF. The DNA of the CDR3 is TGTGCCAGCAGCCAAGATCTTGAAATCGGAAACACCATATATTTT.